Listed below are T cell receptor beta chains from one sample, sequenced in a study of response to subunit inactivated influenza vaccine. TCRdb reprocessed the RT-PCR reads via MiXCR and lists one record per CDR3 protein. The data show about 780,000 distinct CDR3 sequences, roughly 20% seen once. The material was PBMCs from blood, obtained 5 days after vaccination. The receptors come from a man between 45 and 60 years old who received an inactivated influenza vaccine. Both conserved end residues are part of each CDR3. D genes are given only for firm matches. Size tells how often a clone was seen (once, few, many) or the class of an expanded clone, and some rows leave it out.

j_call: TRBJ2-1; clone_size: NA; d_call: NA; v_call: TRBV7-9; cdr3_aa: CASSLVVTKYNEQFF; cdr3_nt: TGTGCCAGCAGCTTAGTCGTGACCAAATACAATGAGCAGTTCTTC
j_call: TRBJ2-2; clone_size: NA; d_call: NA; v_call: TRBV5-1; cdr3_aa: CASSPGRGAYTGELFF; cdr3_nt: TGCGCCAGCAGCCCCGGGCGAGGGGCGTACACCGGGGAGCTGTTTTTT
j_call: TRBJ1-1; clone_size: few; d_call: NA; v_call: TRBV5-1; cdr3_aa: CASSRSGMGAEAFF; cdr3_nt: TGCGCCAGCAGTAGGTCGGGGATGGGCGCTGAAGCTTTCTTT
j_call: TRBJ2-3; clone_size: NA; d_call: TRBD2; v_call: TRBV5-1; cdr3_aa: CASSSVAGGGDTQYF; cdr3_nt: TGCGCCAGCAGCTCGGTGGCGGGGGGCGGAGATACGCAGTATTTT
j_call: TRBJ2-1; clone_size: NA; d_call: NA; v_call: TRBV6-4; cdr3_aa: CASSVTAGFYNEQFF; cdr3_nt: TGTGCCAGCAGTGTAACAGCGGGCTTCTACAATGAGCAGTTCTTC
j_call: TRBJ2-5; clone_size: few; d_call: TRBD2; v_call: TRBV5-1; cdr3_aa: CASTVTSGVQETQYF; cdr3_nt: TGCGCCAGCACGGTAACTAGCGGGGTACAAGAGACCCAGTACTTC
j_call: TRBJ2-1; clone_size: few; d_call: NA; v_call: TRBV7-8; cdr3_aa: CASSSGLKQFF; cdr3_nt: TGTGCCAGCAGCTCGGGACTGAAGCAGTTCTTC
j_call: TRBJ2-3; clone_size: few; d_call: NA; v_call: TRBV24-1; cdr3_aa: CATSDGPPDTQYF; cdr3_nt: TGTGCCACCAGTGATGGACCACCAGATACGCAGTATTTT
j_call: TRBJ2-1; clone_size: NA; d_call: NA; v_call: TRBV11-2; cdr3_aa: CASSLGSSPVYEQFF; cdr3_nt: TGTGCCAGCAGCTTAGGTTCTAGCCCTGTGTATGAGCAGTTCTTC
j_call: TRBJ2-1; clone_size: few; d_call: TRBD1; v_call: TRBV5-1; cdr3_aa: CASSPDRVNEQFF; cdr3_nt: TGCGCCAGCAGCCCGGACAGGGTCAATGAGCAGTTCTTC
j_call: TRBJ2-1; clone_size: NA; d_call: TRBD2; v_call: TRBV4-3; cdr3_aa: CASSQDFDSGGYNEQFF; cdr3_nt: TGCGCCAGCAGCCAAGACTTTGACAGCGGGGGGTACAATGAGCAGTTCTTC
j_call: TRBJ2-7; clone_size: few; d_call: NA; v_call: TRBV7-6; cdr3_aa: CARVPQGTYEQYF; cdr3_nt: TGTGCCAGGGTACCTCAGGGGACCTACGAGCAGTACTTC
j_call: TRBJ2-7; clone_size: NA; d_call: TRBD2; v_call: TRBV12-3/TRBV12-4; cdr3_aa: CASSPGTSGGLYEQYF; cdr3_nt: TGTGCCAGCAGTCCCGGGACTAGCGGGGGCTTATACGAGCAGTACTTC
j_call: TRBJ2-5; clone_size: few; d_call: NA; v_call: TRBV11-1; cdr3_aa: CASSRGDSIQETQYF; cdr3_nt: TGTGCCAGCAGCCGTGGCGACAGTATACAAGAGACCCAGTACTTC
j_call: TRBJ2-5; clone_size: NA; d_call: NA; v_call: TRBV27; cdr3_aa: CASSSTALINARGTQYF; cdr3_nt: TGTGCCAGCAGTTCAACGGCTCTCATAAATGCGCGGGGGACCCAGTACTTC
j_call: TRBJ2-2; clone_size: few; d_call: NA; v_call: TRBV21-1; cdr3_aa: CASSNSVGELFF; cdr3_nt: TGTGCCAGCAGCAATAGTGTCGGGGAGCTGTTTTTT
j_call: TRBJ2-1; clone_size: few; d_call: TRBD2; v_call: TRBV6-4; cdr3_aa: CASSHGLAGGNEQFF; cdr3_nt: TGTGCCAGCAGTCACGGACTAGCGGGGGGGAATGAGCAGTTCTTC
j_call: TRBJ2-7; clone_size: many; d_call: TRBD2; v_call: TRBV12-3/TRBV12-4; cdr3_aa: CASSLLASGVPYEQYF; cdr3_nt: TGTGCCAGCAGTTTACTGGCCAGCGGGGTCCCCTACGAGCAGTACTTC
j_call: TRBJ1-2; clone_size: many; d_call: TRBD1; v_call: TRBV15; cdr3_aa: CATAPDRGRSYGYTF; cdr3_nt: TGTGCCACCGCACCTGACAGGGGAAGGAGCTATGGCTACACCTTC
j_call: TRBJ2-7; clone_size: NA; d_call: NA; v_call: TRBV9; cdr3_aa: CASRERDNSYEQYF; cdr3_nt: TGTGCCAGCAGGGAGAGGGACAACTCCTACGAGCAGTACTTC
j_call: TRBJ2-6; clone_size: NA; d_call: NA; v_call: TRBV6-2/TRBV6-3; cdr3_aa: CASSLDGCSGANVLTF; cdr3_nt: TGTGCCAGCAGTCTTGACGGGTGCTCTGGGGCCAACGTCCTGACTTTC
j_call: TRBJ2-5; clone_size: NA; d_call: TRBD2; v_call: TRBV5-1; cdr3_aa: CASSLALLAGQETQYF; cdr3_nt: TGCGCCAGCAGCTTGGCCCTACTAGCGGGGCAAGAGACCCAGTACTTC
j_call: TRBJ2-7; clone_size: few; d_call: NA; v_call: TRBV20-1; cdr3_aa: CSARPTDREQYF; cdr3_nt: TGCAGTGCTAGACCTACAGATCGCGAGCAGTACTTC
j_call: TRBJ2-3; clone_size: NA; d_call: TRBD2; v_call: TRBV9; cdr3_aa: CASSPAASGRGPDTQYF; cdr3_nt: TGTGCCAGCAGCCCTGCGGCTAGCGGGAGGGGACCAGATACGCAGTATTTT
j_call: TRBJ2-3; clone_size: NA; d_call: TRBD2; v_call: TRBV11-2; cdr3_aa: CASSPWGGPSPDTQYF; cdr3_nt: TGTGCCAGCAGCCCATGGGGAGGGCCTTCTCCAGATACGCAGTATTTT
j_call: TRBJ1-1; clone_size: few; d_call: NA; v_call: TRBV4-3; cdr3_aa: CASSQDERGGREAFF; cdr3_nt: TGCGCCAGCAGCCAAGATGAGCGGGGAGGTAGGGAAGCTTTCTTT
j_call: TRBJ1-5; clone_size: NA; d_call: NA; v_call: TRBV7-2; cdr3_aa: CASSLPEVRGESSNQPQHF; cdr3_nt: TGTGCCAGCAGCTTACCGGAGGTCAGGGGCGAATCGAGCAATCAGCCCCAGCATTTT
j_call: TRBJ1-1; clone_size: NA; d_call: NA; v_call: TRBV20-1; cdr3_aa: CSAKKAGFRGVSEAFF; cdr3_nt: TGCAGTGCTAAAAAGGCCGGCTTCAGGGGAGTCTCTGAAGCTTTCTTT
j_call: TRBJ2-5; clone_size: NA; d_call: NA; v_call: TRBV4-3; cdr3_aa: CASSQDNWQYQETQYF; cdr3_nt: TGCGCCAGCAGCCAAGATAACTGGCAGTACCAAGAGACCCAGTACTTC
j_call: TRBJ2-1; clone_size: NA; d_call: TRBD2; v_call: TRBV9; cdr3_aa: CASSLLADPYNEQFF; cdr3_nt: TGTGCCAGCAGCCTACTAGCGGACCCCTACAATGAGCAGTTCTTC
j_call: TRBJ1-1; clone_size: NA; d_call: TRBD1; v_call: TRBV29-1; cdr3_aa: CSVKPQGAGTEAFF; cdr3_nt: TGCAGCGTTAAACCACAGGGGGCAGGCACTGAAGCTTTCTTT
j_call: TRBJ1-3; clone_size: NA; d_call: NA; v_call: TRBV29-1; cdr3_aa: CSVSTPSQGAGNTIYF; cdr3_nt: TGCAGCGTTTCCACCCCCTCGCAGGGTGCTGGAAACACCATATATTTT
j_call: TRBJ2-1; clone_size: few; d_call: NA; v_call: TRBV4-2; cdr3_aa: CASSHITGSGNEQFF; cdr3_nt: TGTGCCAGCAGCCATATCACAGGGAGCGGCAATGAGCAGTTCTTC
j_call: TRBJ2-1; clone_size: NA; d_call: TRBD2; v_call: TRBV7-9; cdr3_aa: CASSQSGRAFKEQFF; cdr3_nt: TGTGCCAGCAGTCAGAGCGGGAGGGCCTTTAAGGAGCAGTTCTTC
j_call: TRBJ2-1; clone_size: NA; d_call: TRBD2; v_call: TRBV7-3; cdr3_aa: CASSPRGGLAEYNEQFF; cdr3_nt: TGTGCCAGCAGCCCTCGAGGAGGACTAGCGGAATACAATGAGCAGTTCTTC
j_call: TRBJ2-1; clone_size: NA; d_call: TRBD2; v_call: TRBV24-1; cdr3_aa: CATSDPTSGSSYSEQFF; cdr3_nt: TGTGCCACCAGTGATCCGACTAGCGGGAGCTCCTACAGTGAGCAGTTCTTC
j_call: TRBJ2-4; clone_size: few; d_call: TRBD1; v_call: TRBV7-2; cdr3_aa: CASSPWTGGLDIQYF; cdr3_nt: TGTGCCAGCAGCCCCTGGACAGGAGGTTTGGACATTCAGTACTTC
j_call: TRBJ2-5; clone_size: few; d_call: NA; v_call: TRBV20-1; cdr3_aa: CSAAGGETQYF; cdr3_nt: TGCAGTGCTGCAGGTGGAGAGACCCAGTACTTC
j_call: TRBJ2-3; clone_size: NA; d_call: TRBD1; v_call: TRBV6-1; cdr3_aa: CASSDRTGTDTQYF; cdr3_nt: TGTGCCAGCAGTGACCGGACAGGGACAGATACGCAGTATTTT
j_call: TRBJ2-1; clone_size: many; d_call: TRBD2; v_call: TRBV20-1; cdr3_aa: CSARGTSGSSYNEQFF; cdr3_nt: TGCAGTGCGCGCGGGACTAGCGGTAGCTCCTACAATGAGCAGTTCTTC
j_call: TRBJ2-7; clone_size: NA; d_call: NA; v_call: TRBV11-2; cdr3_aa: CASSLLMSYEQYF; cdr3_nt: TGTGCCAGCAGCTTACTAATGTCCTACGAGCAGTACTTC
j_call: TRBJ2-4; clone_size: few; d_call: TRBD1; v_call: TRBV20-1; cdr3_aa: CSARTGVPKNIQYF; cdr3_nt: TGCAGTGCTAGAACAGGGGTTCCCAAAAACATTCAGTACTTC
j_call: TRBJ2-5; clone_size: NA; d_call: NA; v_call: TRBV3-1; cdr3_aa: CASSHIRRREETQYF; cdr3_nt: TGTGCCAGCAGCCACATCCGGAGGCGGGAAGAGACCCAGTACTTC
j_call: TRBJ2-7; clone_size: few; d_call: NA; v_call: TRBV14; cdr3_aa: CASSQDWREQYF; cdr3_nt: TGTGCCAGCAGCCAAGATTGGAGGGAGCAGTACTTC
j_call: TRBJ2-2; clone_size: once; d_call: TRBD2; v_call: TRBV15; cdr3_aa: CATRQGLALNTGELFF; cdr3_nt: TGTGCCACCCGCCAGGGACTAGCATTGAACACCGGGGAGCTGTTTTTT
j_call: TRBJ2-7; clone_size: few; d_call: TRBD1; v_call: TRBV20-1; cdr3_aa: CSAGTGDKYEQYF; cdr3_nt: TGCAGTGCCGGGACAGGGGATAAGTACGAGCAGTACTTC
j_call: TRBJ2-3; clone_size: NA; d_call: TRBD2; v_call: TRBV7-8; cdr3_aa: CASSLGPAGGTDTQYF; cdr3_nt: TGTGCCAGCAGCTTAGGCCCAGCGGGGGGCACAGATACGCAGTATTTT
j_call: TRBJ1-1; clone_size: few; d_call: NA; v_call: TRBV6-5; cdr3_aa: CATKRGFSEAFF; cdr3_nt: TGTGCCACCAAACGGGGGTTTTCAGAAGCTTTCTTT
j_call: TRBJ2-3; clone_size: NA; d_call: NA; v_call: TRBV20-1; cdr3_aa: CSARRPYTDTQYF; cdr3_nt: TGCAGTGCTAGACGACCATACACAGATACGCAGTATTTT
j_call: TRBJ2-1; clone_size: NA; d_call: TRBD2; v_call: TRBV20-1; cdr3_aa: CSASRRRERVNEQFF; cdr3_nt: TGCAGTGCTAGTAGACGGCGGGAGCGTGTCAATGAGCAGTTCTTC